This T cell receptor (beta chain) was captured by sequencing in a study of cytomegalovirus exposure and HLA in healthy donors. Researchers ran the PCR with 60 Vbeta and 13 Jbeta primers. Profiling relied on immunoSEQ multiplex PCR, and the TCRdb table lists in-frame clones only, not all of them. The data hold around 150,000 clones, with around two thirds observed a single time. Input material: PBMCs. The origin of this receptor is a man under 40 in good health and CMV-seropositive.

The DNA of the CDR3 is TGTGCCAGCAGCTCACCGGGACTAACGCAGTATTTT. As protein: CASSSPGLTQYF. J is TRBJ2-3 and V is TRBV7-6; TRBD2 matches 7 bases. J gave up 9 bases and V 4 bases, and 4 bases lay outside the gene matches. The CDR3 contains 12 residues. CDR1 SGHVS and CDR2 FNYEAQ come from the germline V gene.